The T cell receptor beta chain under discussion was sequenced for a study of beta chain features in type 1 diabetes. At the level of the study: Similarity in age, gender and cell yields was seen between patients and healthy donors.

The sequenced template was cDNA made from the entire isolated RNA. TCRdb's copy holds only in-frame clones and misses some; the assay was immunoSEQ multiplex PCR. The data show 900,000 or so clones, roughly a sixth seen once. The source of this sequence is a woman under 30 in good health. What was sequenced was naive CD4+ T cells from blood.

The CDR3 reads CASSTVVRANTGELFF. The DNA of the CDR3 is TGTGCCAGCTCAACCGTGGTCAGGGCGAACACCGGGGAGCTGTTTTTT. The chain has TRBV18 and TRBJ2-2; possibly TRBD1 for D (5 bases). Germline CDR1 is KGHSH and CDR2 is LQKENI. The CDR3 is 16 amino acids. The germline V and J ends were trimmed by 5 bases and 0 bases, with 13 bases remaining between them.